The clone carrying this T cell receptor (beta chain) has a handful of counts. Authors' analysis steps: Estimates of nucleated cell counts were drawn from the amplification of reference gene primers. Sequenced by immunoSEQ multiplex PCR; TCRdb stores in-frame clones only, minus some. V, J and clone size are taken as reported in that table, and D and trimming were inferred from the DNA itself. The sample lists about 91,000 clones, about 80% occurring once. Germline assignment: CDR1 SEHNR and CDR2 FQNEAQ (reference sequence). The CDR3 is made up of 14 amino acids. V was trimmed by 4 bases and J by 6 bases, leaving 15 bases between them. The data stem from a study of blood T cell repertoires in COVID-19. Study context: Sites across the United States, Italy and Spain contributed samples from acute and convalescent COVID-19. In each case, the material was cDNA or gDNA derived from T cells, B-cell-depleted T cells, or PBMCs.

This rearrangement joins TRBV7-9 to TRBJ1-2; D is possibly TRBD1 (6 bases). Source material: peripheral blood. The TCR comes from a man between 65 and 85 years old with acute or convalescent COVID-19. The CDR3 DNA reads TGTGCCAGCAGCTCCTCCCCAGGGGTCCATGGCTACACCTTC. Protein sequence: CASSSSPGVHGYTF.